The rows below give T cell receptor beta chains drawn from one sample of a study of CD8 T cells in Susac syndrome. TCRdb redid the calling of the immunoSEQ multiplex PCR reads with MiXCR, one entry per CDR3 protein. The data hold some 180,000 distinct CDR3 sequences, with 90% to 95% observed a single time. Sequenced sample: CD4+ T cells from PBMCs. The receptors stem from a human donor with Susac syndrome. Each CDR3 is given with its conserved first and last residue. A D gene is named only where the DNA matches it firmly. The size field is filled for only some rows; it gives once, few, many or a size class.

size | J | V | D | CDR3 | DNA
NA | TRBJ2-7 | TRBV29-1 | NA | CSVELGGGARRFEQYF | TGCAGCGTTGAACTAGGTGGGGGGGCGCGAAGGTTCGAGCAGTACTTC
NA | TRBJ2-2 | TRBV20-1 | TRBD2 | CSASPEAGAGELFF | TGCAGTGCTAGTCCTGAAGCGGGAGCCGGGGAGCTGTTTTTT
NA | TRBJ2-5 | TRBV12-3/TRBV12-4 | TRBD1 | CASSFLQGSSTQYF | TGTGCCAGCAGTTTCTTACAGGGGAGCAGCACCCAGTACTTC
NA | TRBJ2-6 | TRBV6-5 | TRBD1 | CASSYLTGGLMANVLTF | TGTGCCAGCAGTTATTTGACAGGGGGCTTGATGGCCAACGTCCTGACTTTC
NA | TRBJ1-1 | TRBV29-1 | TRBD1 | CSVVGQENTEAFF | TGCAGCGTCGTAGGACAGGAGAACACTGAAGCTTTCTTT
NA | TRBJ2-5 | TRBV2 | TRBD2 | CASSEAPRGEETQYF | TGTGCCAGCAGTGAAGCGCCGCGGGGGGAGGAGACCCAGTACTTC
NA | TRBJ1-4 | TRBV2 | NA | CASSAGHRAGEKLFF | TGTGCCAGCAGTGCAGGACATAGGGCCGGGGAAAAACTGTTTTTT
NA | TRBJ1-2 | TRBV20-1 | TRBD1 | CSAEWGQGNGYTF | TGCAGTGCTGAGTGGGGACAGGGCAATGGCTACACCTTC
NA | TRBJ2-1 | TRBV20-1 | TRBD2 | CSARIPGRVMGNEQFF | TGCAGTGCTAGAATCCCCGGGAGGGTAATGGGCAATGAGCAGTTCTTC
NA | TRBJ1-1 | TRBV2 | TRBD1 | CASKRRGLNTEAFF | TGTGCCAGCAAGAGGAGGGGGCTGAACACTGAAGCTTTCTTT
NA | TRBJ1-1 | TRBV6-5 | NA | CASSLTIDGNTEAFF | TGTGCCAGCAGCCTAACCATCGACGGGAACACTGAAGCTTTCTTT
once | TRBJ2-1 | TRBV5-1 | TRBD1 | CASSSGTGGNEQFF | TGCGCCAGCAGCTCCGGGACAGGGGGCAATGAGCAGTTCTTC
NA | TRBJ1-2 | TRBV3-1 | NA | CASTTRGETSYGYTF | TGTGCCAGCACCACAAGGGGGGAAACGAGTTATGGCTACACCTTC
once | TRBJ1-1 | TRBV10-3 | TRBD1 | CAIRETGTTGTEAFF | TGTGCCATCAGGGAGACAGGGACGACGGGCACTGAAGCTTTCTTT
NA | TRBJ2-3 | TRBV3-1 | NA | CASSQDRGAEDTQYF | TGTGCCAGCAGCCAAGATCGGGGGGCGGAAGATACGCAGTATTTT
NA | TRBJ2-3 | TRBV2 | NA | CASSTIPKTSPHTDTQYF | TGTGCCAGCAGTACCATACCAAAGACCAGCCCACACACAGATACGCAGTATTTT
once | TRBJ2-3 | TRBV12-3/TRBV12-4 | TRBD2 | CASSSTSGNVGTQYF | TGTGCCAGCAGTTCGACTAGCGGGAATGTCGGTACGCAGTATTTT
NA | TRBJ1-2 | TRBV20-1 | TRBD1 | CSASINRGNTF | TGCAGTGCGTCGATCAACAGGGGGAACACCTTC
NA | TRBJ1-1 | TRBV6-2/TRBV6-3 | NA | CASSFSPGDTEAFF | TGTGCCAGCAGTTTCAGCCCGGGGGACACTGAAGCTTTCTTT
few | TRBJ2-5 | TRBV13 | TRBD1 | CASSDAAGTGPQETQYF | TGTGCCAGCAGCGACGCTGCGGGGACAGGGCCCCAAGAGACCCAGTACTTC
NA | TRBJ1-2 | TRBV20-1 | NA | CSARDRGQRTSNYGYTF | TGCAGTGCTAGAGATCGTGGCCAGCGTACGTCAAACTATGGCTACACCTTC
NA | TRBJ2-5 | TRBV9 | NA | CASSVEAGRTQETQYF | TGTGCCAGCAGCGTAGAAGCAGGGCGGACACAAGAGACCCAGTACTTC
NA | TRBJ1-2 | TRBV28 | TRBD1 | CASSSPPGQENYGYTF | TGTGCCAGCAGTTCCCCGCCGGGACAGGAAAACTATGGCTACACCTTC
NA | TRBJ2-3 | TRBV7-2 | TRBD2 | CASSPQTSGSSPDTQYF | TGTGCCAGCAGCCCACAAACTAGCGGGAGCTCCCCAGATACGCAGTATTTT
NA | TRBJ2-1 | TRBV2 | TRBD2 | CASSGRVAGGPNEQFF | TGTGCCAGCAGTGGCCGTGTAGCGGGGGGGCCCAATGAGCAGTTCTTC
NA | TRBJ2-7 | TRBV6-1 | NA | CASSEALTGKQYF | TGTGCCAGCAGTGAAGCTTTGACAGGCAAGCAGTACTTC
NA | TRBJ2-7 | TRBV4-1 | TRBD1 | CASSQGQGSPHEQYF | TGCGCCAGCAGCCAAGGACAGGGCAGTCCCCACGAGCAGTACTTC
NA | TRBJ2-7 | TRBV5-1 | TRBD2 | CASSVTSGSSYEQYF | TGCGCCAGCAGCGTCACTAGCGGGTCATCCTACGAGCAGTACTTC
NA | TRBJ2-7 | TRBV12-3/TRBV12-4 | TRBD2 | CASSSGTSGIYEQYF | TGTGCCAGCAGTTCGGGGACTAGCGGGATCTACGAGCAGTACTTC
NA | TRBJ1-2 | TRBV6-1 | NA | CASSGGGANYGYTF | TGTGCCAGCAGTGGCGGGGGGGCGAACTATGGCTACACCTTC
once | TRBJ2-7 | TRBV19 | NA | CASSIRSGSYEQYF | TGTGCCAGTAGTATCCGGAGCGGTTCCTACGAGCAGTACTTC
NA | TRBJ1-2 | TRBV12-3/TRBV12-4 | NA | CASSPGHRNYGYTF | TGTGCCAGCAGTCCGGGACATAGAAACTATGGCTACACCTTC
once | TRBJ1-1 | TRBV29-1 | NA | CSVQQRLNTEAFF | TGCAGCGTCCAACAACGGCTGAACACTGAAGCTTTCTTT
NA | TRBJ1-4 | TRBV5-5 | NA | CASIPTGTEDEKLFF | TGTGCCAGCATTCCAACCGGAACAGAAGATGAAAAACTGTTTTTT
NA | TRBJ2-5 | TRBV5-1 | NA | CASSLGQVQETQYF | TGCGCCAGCAGCTTGGGGCAGGTTCAAGAGACCCAGTACTTC
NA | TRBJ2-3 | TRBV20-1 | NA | CGSSGRTDTQYF | TGCGGATCTTCAGGGCGCACAGATACGCAGTATTTT
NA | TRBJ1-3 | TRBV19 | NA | CASRYHGSGNTIYF | TGTGCCAGTCGCTACCACGGTTCTGGAAACACCATATATTTT
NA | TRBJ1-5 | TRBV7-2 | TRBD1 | CASSTGPGQGTNNQPQHF | TGTGCCAGCAGCACCGGCCCGGGACAGGGGACGAACAATCAGCCCCAGCATTTT
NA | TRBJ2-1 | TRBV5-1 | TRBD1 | CASSPSGQGVYNEQFF | TGCGCCAGCAGCCCATCAGGACAGGGAGTGTACAATGAGCAGTTCTTC
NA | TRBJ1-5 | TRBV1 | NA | CTSSQGGQGVNQPQHF | TGCACCAGCAGCCAAGGGGGACAGGGGGTTAATCAGCCCCAGCATTTT
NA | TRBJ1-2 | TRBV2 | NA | CASSVGQRPLYGYTF | TGTGCCAGCAGTGTTGGCCAGCGCCCGTTGTATGGCTACACCTTC
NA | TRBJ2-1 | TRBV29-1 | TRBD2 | CSVERASGRNNEQFF | TGCAGCGTTGAACGGGCTAGCGGGAGAAACAATGAGCAGTTCTTC